This is a list of T cell receptor beta chains from one sample in a study of identical twins. Each CDR3 protein is one row after TCRdb ran MiXCR on the 5' RACE reads. The sample holds 420,000 or so distinct CDR3 sequences, roughly 18% seen once. Material for sequencing was naive T cells sorted from blood. The receptors were sampled from a man aged 50-59 years in good health. Both conserved end residues are part of each CDR3. D genes are given only for firm matches. Some rows mark clone size as missing; the rest say once, few, many or name a class of expanded clone.

CDR3: CASTKTGGRYEQYF; DNA: TGTGCCAGCACCAAAACTGGCGGGCGCTACGAGCAGTACTTC; V: TRBV6-1; D: -; J: TRBJ2-7; size: -
CDR3: CASRRDGTDTQYF; DNA: TGTGCCAGCAGGCGCGATGGTACAGATACGCAGTATTTT; V: TRBV12-3/TRBV12-4; D: -; J: TRBJ2-3; size: many
CDR3: CSASGQGLLFF; DNA: TGCAGTGCTAGCGGCCAGGGCCTTTTGTTCTTC; V: TRBV20-1; D: -; J: TRBJ2-1; size: -
CDR3: CATSRALFEHYNEQFF; DNA: TGTGCCACCAGCAGAGCCCTGTTTGAGCACTACAATGAGCAGTTCTTC; V: TRBV15; D: -; J: TRBJ2-1; size: few
CDR3: CASSPRGLEETQYF; DNA: TGTGCCAGCAGCCCAAGGGGACTTGAAGAGACCCAGTACTTC; V: TRBV7-2; D: -; J: TRBJ2-5; size: -
CDR3: CASSLGTGSTEAFF; DNA: TGTGCCAGCAGCTTGGGGACAGGTTCTACTGAAGCTTTCTTT; V: TRBV7-9; D: TRBD1; J: TRBJ1-1; size: -
CDR3: CSARARGGIRTYEQYF; DNA: TGCAGTGCTAGAGCCCGGGGCGGGATAAGGACCTACGAGCAGTACTTC; V: TRBV20-1; D: -; J: TRBJ2-7; size: -
CDR3: CASSAGPDTEAFF; DNA: TGTGCCAGCAGCGCCGGGCCAGACACTGAAGCTTTCTTT; V: TRBV7-9; D: -; J: TRBJ1-1; size: -
CDR3: CATSWGRGEETQYF; DNA: TGTGCCACCAGCTGGGGGCGCGGGGAAGAGACCCAGTACTTC; V: TRBV15; D: -; J: TRBJ2-5; size: -
CDR3: CSARFHSDKGAEAFF; DNA: TGCAGTGCTAGGTTCCATTCCGATAAGGGGGCTGAAGCTTTCTTT; V: TRBV20-1; D: -; J: TRBJ1-1; size: few
CDR3: CASSQARGERKNIQYF; DNA: TGTGCCAGCAGCCAAGCCCGGGGGGAAAGGAAAAACATTCAGTACTTC; V: TRBV3-1; D: TRBD2; J: TRBJ2-4; size: -
CDR3: CASSPQRRLGTYF; DNA: TGTGCCAGCAGCCCGCAGCGCAGACTAGGGACGTATTTT; V: TRBV5-6; D: -; J: TRBJ2-3; size: many
CDR3: CASSPMEGRSSYEQYF; DNA: TGTGCCAGCTCTCCTATGGAGGGGAGAAGCTCCTACGAGCAGTACTTC; V: TRBV6-2/TRBV6-3; D: -; J: TRBJ2-7; size: -
CDR3: CASSPGGSVTDTQYF; DNA: TGTGCCAGTAGTCCCGGTGGTTCAGTCACAGATACGCAGTATTTT; V: TRBV19; D: -; J: TRBJ2-3; size: few
CDR3: CASSWGTSGGNEQYF; DNA: TGTGCCAGCAGCTGGGGGACTAGCGGTGGGAACGAGCAGTACTTC; V: TRBV5-5; D: TRBD2; J: TRBJ2-7; size: -
CDR3: CASSFNELEIAGELFF; DNA: TGCGCCAGCAGCTTTAACGAGTTGGAGATCGCCGGGGAGCTGTTTTTT; V: TRBV5-1; D: -; J: TRBJ2-2; size: many
CDR3: CATSRGTTSGANVLTF; DNA: TGTGCCACCAGCAGAGGAACCACCTCTGGGGCCAACGTCCTGACTTTC; V: TRBV15; D: -; J: TRBJ2-6; size: -
CDR3: CASSLGLAGGKTYEQYF; DNA: TGCGCCAGCAGCTTGGGGCTAGCGGGAGGCAAAACCTACGAGCAGTACTTC; V: TRBV5-1; D: TRBD2; J: TRBJ2-7; size: -
CDR3: CASSTGERVPYNEQFF; DNA: TGTGCCAGCAGCACCGGGGAGCGGGTTCCCTACAATGAGCAGTTCTTC; V: TRBV27; D: -; J: TRBJ2-1; size: -
CDR3: CASSTGAGNQPQHF; DNA: TGTGCCAGCAGCACAGGGGCGGGCAATCAGCCCCAGCATTTT; V: TRBV6-1; D: TRBD1; J: TRBJ1-5; size: -
CDR3: CASSLSWWAGANVLTF; DNA: TGTGCCAGCAGCTTATCTTGGTGGGCTGGGGCCAACGTCCTGACTTTC; V: TRBV7-9; D: -; J: TRBJ2-6; size: -
CDR3: CASSQDFLRSGNTIYF; DNA: TGTGCCAGCAGCCAAGATTTTCTCAGGAGTGGAAACACCATATATTTT; V: TRBV3-1; D: -; J: TRBJ1-3; size: -
CDR3: CATSREVAGSSYNEQFF; DNA: TGTGCCACCAGCAGAGAAGTAGCGGGGAGTTCCTACAATGAGCAGTTCTTC; V: TRBV15; D: TRBD2; J: TRBJ2-1; size: many
CDR3: CASSVVQGDTGELFF; DNA: TGTGCCAGCAGCGTAGTGCAGGGGGACACCGGGGAGCTGTTTTTT; V: TRBV9; D: TRBD1; J: TRBJ2-2; size: few
CDR3: CASSYQDRARNNEQFF; DNA: TGTGCCAGCAGTTACCAGGACAGGGCTCGGAACAATGAGCAGTTCTTC; V: TRBV6-2/TRBV6-3; D: TRBD1; J: TRBJ2-1; size: -
CDR3: CASSLAPNYEQYF; DNA: TGCGCCAGCAGCTTGGCCCCCAACTACGAGCAGTACTTC; V: TRBV5-1; D: -; J: TRBJ2-7; size: -
CDR3: CASSVATTYNEQFF; DNA: TGTGCCAGCAGCGTAGCGACTACCTACAATGAGCAGTTCTTC; V: TRBV9; D: -; J: TRBJ2-1; size: few
CDR3: CAISESSGEGIQYF; DNA: TGTGCCATCAGTGAGTCATCAGGGGAGGGCATTCAGTACTTC; V: TRBV10-3; D: -; J: TRBJ2-4; size: many
CDR3: CASIGDRADTQYF; DNA: TGTGCCAGCATCGGAGACAGGGCAGATACGCAGTATTTT; V: TRBV2; D: TRBD1; J: TRBJ2-3; size: -
CDR3: CASSPTGSGRDQPQHF; DNA: TGTGCCAGCTCACCAACGGGTTCAGGAAGGGATCAGCCCCAGCATTTT; V: TRBV18; D: -; J: TRBJ1-5; size: -
CDR3: CASSNGLDTEAFF; DNA: TGTGCCAGCAGCAACGGGTTAGACACTGAAGCTTTCTTT; V: TRBV7-2; D: -; J: TRBJ1-1; size: once
CDR3: CASSRRTGGIQETQYF; DNA: TGTGCCAGCTCACGCCGGACAGGGGGAATCCAAGAGACCCAGTACTTC; V: TRBV18; D: TRBD1; J: TRBJ2-5; size: many
CDR3: CATSDFQPDTQYF; DNA: TGTGCCACCAGTGATTTTCAGCCAGATACGCAGTATTTT; V: TRBV24-1; D: -; J: TRBJ2-3; size: many
CDR3: CSAGLLAGVEETQYF; DNA: TGCAGTGCTGGTCTTCTAGCGGGGGTAGAAGAGACCCAGTACTTC; V: TRBV20-1; D: TRBD2; J: TRBJ2-5; size: few